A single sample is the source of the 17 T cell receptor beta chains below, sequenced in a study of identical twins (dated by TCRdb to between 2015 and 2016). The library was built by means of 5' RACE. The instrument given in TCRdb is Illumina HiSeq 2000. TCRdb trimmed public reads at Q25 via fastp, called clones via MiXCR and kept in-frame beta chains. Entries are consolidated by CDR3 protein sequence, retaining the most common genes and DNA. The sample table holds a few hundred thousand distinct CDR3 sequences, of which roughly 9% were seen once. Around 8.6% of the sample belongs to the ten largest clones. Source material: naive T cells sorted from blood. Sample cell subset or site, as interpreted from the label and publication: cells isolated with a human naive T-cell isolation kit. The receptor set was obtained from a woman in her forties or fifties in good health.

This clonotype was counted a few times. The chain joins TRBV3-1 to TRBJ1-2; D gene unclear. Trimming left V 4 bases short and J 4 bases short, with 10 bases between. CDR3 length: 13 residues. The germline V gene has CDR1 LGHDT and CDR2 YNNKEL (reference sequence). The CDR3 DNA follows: TGTGCCAGCAGCCGAGAGAACCTCTATGGCTACACCTTC. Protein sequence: CASSRENLYGYTF.

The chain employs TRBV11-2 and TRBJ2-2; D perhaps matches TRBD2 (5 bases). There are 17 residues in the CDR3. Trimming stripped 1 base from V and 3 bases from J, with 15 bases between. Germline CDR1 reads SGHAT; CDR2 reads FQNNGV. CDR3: CASSLGPSRAYTGELFF. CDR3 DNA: TGTGCCAGCAGCTTAGGGCCCTCGAGGGCTTACACCGGGGAGCTGTTTTTT.

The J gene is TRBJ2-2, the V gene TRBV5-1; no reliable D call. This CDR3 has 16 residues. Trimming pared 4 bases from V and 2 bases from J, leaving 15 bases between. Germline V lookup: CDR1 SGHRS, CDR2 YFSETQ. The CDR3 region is CASSTQIDLNTGELFF. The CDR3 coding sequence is TGCGCCAGCAGCACGCAGATCGATCTAAACACCGGGGAGCTGTTTTTT.

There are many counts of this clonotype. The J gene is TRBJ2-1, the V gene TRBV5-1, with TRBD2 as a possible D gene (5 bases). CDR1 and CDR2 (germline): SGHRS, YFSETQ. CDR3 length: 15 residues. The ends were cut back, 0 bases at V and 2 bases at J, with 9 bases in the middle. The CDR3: CASSLEAAPYNEQFF. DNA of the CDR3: TGCGCCAGCAGCTTGGAAGCGGCCCCCTACAATGAGCAGTTCTTC. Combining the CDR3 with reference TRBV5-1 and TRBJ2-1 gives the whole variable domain KAGVTQTPRYLIKTRGQQVTLSCSPISGHRSVSWYQQTPGQGLQFLFEYFSETQRNKGNFPGRFSGRQFSNSRSEMNVSTLELGDSALYLCASSLEAAPYNEQFFGPGTRLTVL.

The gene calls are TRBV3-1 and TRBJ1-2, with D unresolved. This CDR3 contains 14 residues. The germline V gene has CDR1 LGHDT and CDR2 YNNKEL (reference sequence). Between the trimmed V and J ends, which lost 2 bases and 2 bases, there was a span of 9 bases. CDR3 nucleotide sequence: TGTGCCAGCAGCCAACCCACAGTAAACTATGGCTACACCTTC. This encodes CASSQPTVNYGYTF.

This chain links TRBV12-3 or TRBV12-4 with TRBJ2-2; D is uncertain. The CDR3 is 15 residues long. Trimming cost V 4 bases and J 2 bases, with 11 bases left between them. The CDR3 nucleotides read TGTGCCAGCAGTTCCAGCGTCATTAACACCGGGGAGCTGTTTTTT. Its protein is CASSSSVINTGELFF.

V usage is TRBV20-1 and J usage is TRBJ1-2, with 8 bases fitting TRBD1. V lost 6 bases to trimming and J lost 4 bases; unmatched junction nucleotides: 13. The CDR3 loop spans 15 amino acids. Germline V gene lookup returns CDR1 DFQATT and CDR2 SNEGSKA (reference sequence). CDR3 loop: CSATAGQGGSYGYTF. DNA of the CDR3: TGCAGTGCGACTGCTGGACAGGGCGGAAGCTATGGCTACACCTTC.

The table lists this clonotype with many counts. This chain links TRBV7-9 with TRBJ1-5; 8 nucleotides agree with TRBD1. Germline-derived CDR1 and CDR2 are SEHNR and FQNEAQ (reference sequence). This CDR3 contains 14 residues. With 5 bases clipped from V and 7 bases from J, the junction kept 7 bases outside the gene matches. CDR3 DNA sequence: TGTGCCAGCAGCGGACAGGGAGGCGGCCAGCCCCAGCATTTT. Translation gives CASSGQGGGQPQHF.

The CDR3 is CASSLDGSRSTDTQYF. The CDR3 DNA is TGCGCCAGCAGCTTAGACGGGAGCAGAAGCACAGATACGCAGTATTTT. This chain joins TRBV5-1 and TRBJ2-3, with D maybe TRBD2 (6 bases). Germline V gene data show CDR1 as SGHRS and CDR2 as YFSETQ. V shed 2 bases and J shed 0 bases, with 13 bases lying between them. The CDR3 spans 16 residues. Together with reference TRBV5-1 and TRBJ2-3, the CDR3 gives the full variable domain: KAGVTQTPRYLIKTRGQQVTLSCSPISGHRSVSWYQQTPGQGLQFLFEYFSETQRNKGNFPGRFSGRQFSNSRSEMNVSTLELGDSALYLCASSLDGSRSTDTQYFGPGTRLTVL.

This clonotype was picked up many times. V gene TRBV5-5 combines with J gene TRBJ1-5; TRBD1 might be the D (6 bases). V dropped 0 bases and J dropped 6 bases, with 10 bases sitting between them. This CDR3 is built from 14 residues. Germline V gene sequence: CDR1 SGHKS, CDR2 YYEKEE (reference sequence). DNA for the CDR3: TGTGCCAGCAGCTTGGCCGGGGGGCTTCAGCCCCAGCATTTT. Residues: CASSLAGGLQPQHF. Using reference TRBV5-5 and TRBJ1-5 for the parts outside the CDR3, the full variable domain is DAGVTQSPTHLIKTRGQQVTLRCSPISGHKSVSWYQQVLGQGPQFIFQYYEKEERGRGNFPDRFSARQFPNYSSELNVNALLLGDSALYLCASSLAGGLQPQHFGDGTRLSIL.

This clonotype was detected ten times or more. The CDR3 nucleotides are TGCGCCAGCAGCCACGGGACTTTTATCAACGAGCAGTACTTC. Translated: CASSHGTFINEQYF. The gene calls are TRBV5-1 and TRBJ2-7, with D possibly being TRBD2 (6 bases). Per the germline V gene, CDR1 is SGHRS and CDR2 is YFSETQ. The CDR3 length is 14 residues. The V end was cut by 4 bases, the J end by 5 bases, with 16 bases between.

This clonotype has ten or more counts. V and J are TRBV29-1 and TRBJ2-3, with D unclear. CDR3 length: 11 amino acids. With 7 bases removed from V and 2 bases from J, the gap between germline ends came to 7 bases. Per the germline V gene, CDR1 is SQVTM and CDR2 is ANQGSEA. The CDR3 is CSEASTDTQYF. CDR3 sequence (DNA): TGCAGCGAGGCTTCCACAGATACGCAGTATTTT.

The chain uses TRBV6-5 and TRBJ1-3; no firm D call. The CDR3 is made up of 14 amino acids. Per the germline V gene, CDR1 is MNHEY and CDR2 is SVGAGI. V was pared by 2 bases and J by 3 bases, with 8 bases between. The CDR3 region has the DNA TGTGCCAGCAGTTACGGTTCGTTTGGAAACACCATATATTTT. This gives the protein CASSYGSFGNTIYF.

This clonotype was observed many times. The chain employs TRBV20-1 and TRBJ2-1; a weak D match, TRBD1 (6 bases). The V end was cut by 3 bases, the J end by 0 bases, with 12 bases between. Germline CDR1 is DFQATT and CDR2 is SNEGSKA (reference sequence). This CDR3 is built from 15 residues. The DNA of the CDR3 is TGCAGTGCTAGTGACAGGACCGTCTCCTACAATGAGCAGTTCTTC. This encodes CSASDRTVSYNEQFF.

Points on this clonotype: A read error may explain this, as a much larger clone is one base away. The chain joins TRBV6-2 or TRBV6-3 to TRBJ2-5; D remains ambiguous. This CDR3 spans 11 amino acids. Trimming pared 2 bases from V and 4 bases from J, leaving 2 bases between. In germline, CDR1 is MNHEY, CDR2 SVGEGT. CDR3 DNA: TGTGCCAGCAGTTACCCAGAGACCCAGTACTTC. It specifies CASSYPETQYF.

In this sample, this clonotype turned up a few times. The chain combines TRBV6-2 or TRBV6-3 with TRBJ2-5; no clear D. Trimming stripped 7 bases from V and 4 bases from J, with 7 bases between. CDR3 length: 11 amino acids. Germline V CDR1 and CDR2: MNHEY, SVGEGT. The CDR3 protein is CASIWGETQYF. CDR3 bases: TGTGCCAGCATCTGGGGAGAGACCCAGTACTTC.

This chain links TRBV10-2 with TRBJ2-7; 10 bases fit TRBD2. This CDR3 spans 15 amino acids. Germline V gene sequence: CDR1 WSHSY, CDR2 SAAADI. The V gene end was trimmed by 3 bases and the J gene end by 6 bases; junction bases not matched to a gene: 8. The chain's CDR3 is CASSDPGLASSEQYF. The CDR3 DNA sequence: TGCGCCAGCAGTGATCCGGGACTAGCGTCTTCCGAGCAGTACTTC.